These T cell receptor beta chains were read from a single sample in a study of blood T cell repertoires in COVID-19. Data came from immunoSEQ multiplex PCR; TCRdb stores just in-frame clones and leaves some out. Among tens of thousands of clones listed, 70% to 90% were seen once. The specimen was peripheral blood. The receptors were gathered from a woman aged 60-70 years with acute or convalescent COVID-19. Both conserved end residues are trimmed from each CDR3. Some rows have no size entry. The others give once, few or many, or a class for an expanded clone.

J | V | size | length | CDR3
TRBJ2-6 | TRBV5-6 | once | 13 | ASSLVQGSANVLT
TRBJ2-2 | TRBV12-3/TRBV12-4 | . | 11 | ASSGQGIGELF
TRBJ1-1 | TRBV6-5 | . | 12 | ATTGLTLGTEAF
TRBJ2-7 | TRBV6-5 | . | 9 | ASSSIYEQY
TRBJ2-7 | TRBV29-1 | . | 15 | SVPLGVAGGLSYEQY
TRBJ2-2 | TRBV30 | . | 12 | AWGRTGRTGELF
TRBJ2-6 | TRBV27 | . | 14 | ASSSGRGDGANVLT
TRBJ1-2 | TRBV27 | few | 11 | ASSFRGALGYT
TRBJ2-7 | TRBV30 | once | 10 | ALDYQFYEQY
TRBJ2-7 | TRBV5-5 | . | 12 | ASSLRQGAGEQY
TRBJ1-1 | TRBV11-1 | . | 12 | ASSTRGSGTEAF
TRBJ1-2 | TRBV4-1 | . | 17 | ASSRHRDTPGLGDYGYT
TRBJ2-7 | TRBV18 | . | 12 | ASSARDRASEQY
TRBJ2-3 | TRBV5-4 | . | 13 | ASSSGGVGADTQY
TRBJ2-3 | TRBV7-2 | . | 13 | ASSRTSGSTDTQY
TRBJ1-2 | TRBV14 | . | 11 | ASSRGQNYGYT
TRBJ1-2 | TRBV5-5 | few | 11 | ASSFRGPAGYT
TRBJ1-2 | TRBV6-5 | . | 12 | ASRGGGGNYGYT
TRBJ1-1 | TRBV19 | . | 10 | ASSTRRTEAF
TRBJ1-3 | TRBV9 | . | 14 | ASSSPIEEPGNTIY
TRBJ1-2 | TRBV10-2 | . | 13 | ASSEPGMYQKGYT
TRBJ2-1 | TRBV3-1/TRBV3-2 | . | 13 | ASSQGSGRAVEQF
TRBJ2-1 | TRBV5-4 | . | 13 | ASSFTGTVKDEQF
TRBJ1-2 | TRBV25-1 | . | 12 | ASSGQARGDGYT
TRBJ1-2 | TRBV6-6 | . | 10 | ASTDRVYGYT
TRBJ1-6 | TRBV6-6 | . | 9 | ASSQGSPLH
TRBJ1-1 | TRBV6-4 | once | 13 | ASRPLQGETREAF
TRBJ1-1 | TRBV19 | . | 11 | ASRTGRDTEAF
TRBJ2-5 | TRBV5-4 | . | 11 | ASSLRYQETQY
TRBJ1-2 | TRBV28 | . | 11 | ASSLGREGGYT
TRBJ1-1 | TRBV23-1 | . | 12 | ASSQSDKNTEAF
TRBJ2-1 | TRBV12-3/TRBV12-4 | . | 11 | ASSLSSYNEQF
TRBJ2-3 | TRBV5-1 | few | 14 | ASSLEAGGYTDTQY
TRBJ2-2 | TRBV19 | . | 14 | ASTPGAQTNTGELF
TRBJ1-2 | TRBV19 | few | 12 | ASSIAGSYYGYT
TRBJ2-7 | TRBV14 | once | 11 | ASSPLSSYEQY
TRBJ2-3 | TRBV4-2 | . | 12 | ASSRAGEADTQY
TRBJ2-5 | TRBV19 | . | 15 | ASSLPRGLAGTETQY